The 26 T cell receptor beta chains below were found in one sample sequenced in a study of identical twins. TCRdb re-called the 5' RACE reads through MiXCR, storing one row per CDR3 protein. The table has around 470,000 distinct CDR3 sequences, approximately 14% seen once. The same specimen was also included in a second study, on yellow fever vaccine responses in identical twins.

The sample consisted of CD4+ T cells sorted from blood. These receptors came from a woman aged 18-35 years in good health.

This clonotype was observed a handful of times. DNA for the CDR3: TGTGCCTGGAGTCTCTTACACACTGAAGCTTTCTTT. Protein product: CAWSLLHTEAFF. The V and J genes are TRBV30 and TRBJ1-1; unclear D gene. The CDR3 has 12 amino acids. CDR1 GTSNPN and CDR2 SVGIG come from the germline V gene (reference sequence). Trimming took off 2 bases at V and 3 bases at J, with 7 bases between the two ends.

The genes are TRBV7-2 and TRBJ1-1; a weak D match, TRBD1 (6 bases). This CDR3 comprises 13 residues. From germline, CDR1 is SGHTA and CDR2 FQGNSA. Trimming pared 3 bases from V and 5 bases from J, leaving 10 bases between. The CDR3 spells CASSFRQGTEAFF. For the CDR3, the DNA is TGTGCCAGCAGCTTTAGGCAGGGGACTGAAGCTTTCTTT.

The V call is TRBV5-1, the J call TRBJ1-1; D unresolved. V was pared by 0 bases and J by 4 bases, with 10 bases between. This CDR3 region has 14 residues. From germline, CDR1 is SGHRS and CDR2 YFSETQ. In DNA, the CDR3 is TGCGCCAGCAGCTTGGAAGGGCTAAGCACTGAAGCTTTCTTT. Translation: CASSLEGLSTEAFF.

This clonotype has a handful of counts. This chain joins TRBV3-1 and TRBJ2-7, with 9 nucleotides matching TRBD1. Germline V CDR1 and CDR2: LGHDT, YNNKEL (reference sequence). Losses at the gene ends were 8 bases for V and 4 bases for J; bases not matched to a gene: 3. The CDR3 loop spans 12 amino acids. CDR3 sequence reads: CASEGQGYEQYF. In nucleotides, the CDR3 is TGTGCCAGCGAGGGACAGGGATACGAGCAGTACTTC.

The chain carries TRBV7-8 and TRBJ2-5; tentative D call: TRBD2 (7 bases). Germline CDR1 reads SGHVS; CDR2 reads FQNEAQ. Trimming removed 7 bases at V and 3 bases at J, with 27 bases between. The length of the CDR3 is 18 residues. The CDR3 is CASTVNFRGGGAKETQYF. CDR3 coding DNA: TGTGCCAGCACTGTTAACTTTAGAGGTGGGGGGGCGAAAGAGACCCAGTACTTC. Filled out from reference TRBV7-8 and TRBJ2-5, the complete variable domain reads GAGVSQSPRYKVAKRGQDVALRCDPISGHVSLFWYQQALGQGPEFLTYFQNEAQLDKSGLPSDRFFAERPEGSVSTLKIQRTQQEDSAVYLCASTVNFRGGGAKETQYFGPGTRLLVL.

This clonotype was counted a few times. The chain couples TRBV3-1 to TRBJ2-7; TRBD2 might be the D (5 bases). The V and J ends lost 4 bases and 5 bases respectively, with 9 bases between them. This CDR3 contains 12 residues. Germline-derived CDR1 and CDR2 are LGHDT and YNNKEL (reference sequence). The CDR3 nucleotides read TGTGCCAGCAGCCGCTCCGGGGACGAGCAGTACTTC. It encodes CASSRSGDEQYF.

The CDR3 region is CASSFARRGAQYF. CDR3 sequence (DNA): TGTGCCAGCAGTTTTGCTAGGCGGGGTGCCCAGTACTTC. This rearrangement joins TRBV12-3 or TRBV12-4 to TRBJ2-5; possibly TRBD2 for D (6 bases). This CDR3 contains 13 residues. The V end was cut by 3 bases, the J end by 9 bases, with 14 bases between.

This rearrangement joins TRBV6-5 to TRBJ2-3; 8 nucleotides match TRBD1. Germline-derived CDR1 and CDR2 are MNHEY and SVGAGI. This CDR3 has 15 residues. The V and J ends lost 2 bases and 0 bases, in that order; junction bases with no gene match: 1. The CDR3 nucleotides are TGTGCCAGCAGTTACCGGGACAGGAGCACAGATACGCAGTATTTT. Protein product: CASSYRDRSTDTQYF.

This clonotype was observed a handful of times. The chain links TRBV5-1 to TRBJ2-2; D uncertain. The CDR3 is 16 residues long. The ends were cut back, 0 bases at V and 0 bases at J, with 9 bases in the middle. CDR1 SGHRS and CDR2 YFSETQ come from the germline V gene. This chain's CDR3 is CASSLVFDANTGELFF. The DNA of the CDR3 is TGCGCCAGCAGCTTGGTTTTTGATGCGAACACCGGGGAGCTGTTTTTT.

This clonotype was seen ten or more times. The rearrangement uses TRBV5-6 and TRBJ1-4; D is perhaps TRBD1 (5 bases). There are 16 residues in the CDR3. The germline CDR1 and CDR2 sequences are SGHDT and YYEEEE. The V gene lost 4 bases and the J gene lost 3 bases, with 16 bases spanning the gap. The CDR3 protein is CASSRHDSRPNEKLFF. CDR3 DNA sequence: TGTGCCAGCAGCCGGCATGACAGTAGACCTAATGAAAAACTGTTTTTT. The full variable domain, in which reference TRBV5-6 and TRBJ1-4 provide the parts outside the CDR3, is DAGVTQSPTHLIKTRGQQVTLRCSPKSGHDTVSWYQQALGQGPQFIFQYYEEEERQRGNFPDRFSGHQFPNYSSELNVNALLLGDSALYLCASSRHDSRPNEKLFFGSGTQLSVL.

The chain joins TRBV5-8 to TRBJ2-7; weak D call: TRBD2 (5 bases). V lost 5 bases and J lost 5, with 14 bases in between. Germline loops: CDR1 SGHTS, CDR2 YDEGEE. CDR3 length equals 13 residues. The DNA for the CDR3 is TGTGCCAGCAGAAGGACGGGGTCAGACGAGCAGTACTTC. It specifies CASRRTGSDEQYF.

This clonotype was seen a handful of times. The V gene is TRBV5-1, the J gene TRBJ1-2; 7 nucleotides align to TRBD1. This CDR3 has 15 residues. Germline V gene lookup returns CDR1 SGHRS and CDR2 YFSETQ. The V and J ends lost 4 bases and 4 bases, in that order; junction bases with no gene match: 10. CDR3: CASSNGTGVGYGYTF. The DNA of the CDR3 is TGCGCCAGCAGCAATGGAACAGGGGTTGGCTATGGCTACACCTTC.

As for this clonotype: The junction and the germline gene differ at one end; a read error may be behind it. The CDR3 DNA reads as TGTGCTAGCAGCTTACCAAAAGACAGCAAAAACATTCAGTACTTC. As protein: CASSLPKDSKNIQYF. The gene calls are TRBV7-7 and TRBJ2-4, with D tentatively TRBD1 (5 bases). The CDR3 sequence is 15 residues long. Germline values: CDR1 SSHAT, CDR2 FNYEAQ (reference sequence).

A few counts support this clonotype. The rearrangement joins TRBV24-1 to TRBJ2-4; 7 bases align to TRBD2. The CDR3 has 15 amino acids. The ends lost 3 bases at V and 8 bases at J; junction bases unmatched: 9. Germline CDR1 reads KGHDR; CDR2 reads SFDVKD. The DNA for the CDR3 is TGTGCCACCAGTGATGGTCAAGCGGGGAGGTACATTCAGTACTTC. Translation: CATSDGQAGRYIQYF.

The chain joins TRBV6-5 to TRBJ2-1, with TRBD1 matching 10 bases. The junction had 6 bases not matched to a gene; V was cut back by 2 bases and J by 5 bases. The CDR3 has 16 residues. The V gene's germline CDR1 is MNHEY and CDR2 SVGAGI. This CDR3 is CASSYGQGVFHNEQFF. CDR3 sequence (DNA): TGTGCCAGCAGTTACGGACAGGGGGTGTTCCACAATGAGCAGTTCTTC.

The chain employs TRBV7-2 and TRBJ2-1; 7 bases match TRBD1. The ends lost 7 bases at V and 6 bases at J; junction bases unmatched: 12. CDR1 SGHTA and CDR2 FQGNSA come from the germline V gene. The CDR3 is 15 amino acids. The CDR3: CASTTKGQTPNEQFF. CDR3 DNA sequence: TGTGCCAGCACCACAAAGGGACAGACGCCCAATGAGCAGTTCTTC.

This clonotype was observed a handful of times. The chain joins TRBV24-1 to TRBJ2-2; 9 positions match TRBD1. Trimming took 7 bases from V and 0 from J; bases not matched to a gene: 2. Germline CDR1 and CDR2: KGHDR and SFDVKD. The CDR3 is made up of 15 amino acids. The CDR3 region has the DNA TGTGCCACCAGAGGACAGGGGACGAACACCGGGGAGCTGTTTTTT. This translates into CATRGQGTNTGELFF.

This clonotype has a handful of counts. The chain carries TRBV7-2 and TRBJ2-2, with 7 bases that match TRBD1. Germline values: CDR1 SGHTA, CDR2 FQGNSA. After removal of 1 base from V and 6 bases from J, the junction contained 5 bases not matched to a gene. The CDR3 has 15 amino acids. In nucleotides, the CDR3 is TGTGCCAGCAGCTTAGACAGGGGAACCTCCGGGGAGCTGTTTTTT. Protein sequence: CASSLDRGTSGELFF.

This clonotype has more than one count but fewer than ten. The genes are TRBV24-1 and TRBJ2-1; 10 nucleotides match TRBD1. This CDR3 is built from 15 residues. V gave up 2 bases and J gave up 11 bases; unmatched junction bases: 8. Germline V gene sequence: CDR1 KGHDR, CDR2 SFDVKD. The CDR3 protein is CATSDSKDRGRKQFF. As DNA, the CDR3 is TGTGCCACCAGTGATTCGAAAGACAGGGGGCGAAAGCAGTTCTTC.

This sequence joins TRBV7-9 and TRBJ2-2; 7 bases are shared with TRBD1. V lost 1 base to trimming and J lost 6 bases; unmatched junction nucleotides: 8. The CDR3 is 16 amino acids. Germline V CDR1 and CDR2: SEHNR, FQNEAQ (reference sequence). In nucleotides, the CDR3 is TGTGCCAGCAGCTTAGGAGGGACAGATATTGCCGGGGAGCTGTTTTTT. It translates to CASSLGGTDIAGELFF.

This clonotype was detected a few times. The V call is TRBV12-3 or TRBV12-4, the J call TRBJ1-2; no clear D. Trimming shortened V by 4 bases and J by 1 base, and 7 bases separated the two germline ends. This CDR3 is 13 amino acids long. The CDR3 region is CASSWGGNYGYTF. The CDR3 DNA reads TGTGCCAGCAGTTGGGGTGGTAACTATGGCTACACCTTC.

This clonotype was found a few times. The chain recombines TRBV7-9 with TRBJ2-7; no clear D gene. Per germline, CDR1 SEHNR and CDR2 FQNEAQ (reference sequence). The germline V and J ends were trimmed by 4 bases and 3 bases, with 10 bases remaining between them. The CDR3 length is 13 residues. CDR3 nucleotides: TGTGCCAGCAGCTCCGGAAAAAACTACGAGCAGTACTTC. Translated, it gives CASSSGKNYEQYF.

This chain connects TRBV2 to TRBJ2-5, with 10 nucleotides matching TRBD1. The germline gives CDR1 SNHLY, CDR2 FYNNEI. This CDR3 spans 15 amino acids. The V gene end was trimmed by 6 bases and the J gene end by 5 bases; junction bases not matched to a gene: 9. Here the CDR3 reads CASSTGTGVRETQYF. The CDR3 nucleotides read TGTGCCAGCAGCACCGGGACAGGGGTTCGCGAGACCCAGTACTTC.

The chain joins TRBV10-3 to TRBJ2-1, with 7 bases lining up with TRBD1. Trimming cost V 4 bases and J 2 bases; bases outside gene matches: 5. The CDR3 is 15 residues long. Germline values: CDR1 ENHRY, CDR2 SYGVKD. Here the CDR3 reads CAISGGQPTYNEQFF. CDR3 DNA: TGTGCCATCAGTGGGGGACAGCCTACCTACAATGAGCAGTTCTTC.

This clonotype was counted between two and nine times. The V call is TRBV5-1, the J call TRBJ2-2; 8 bases map to TRBD1. The V and J ends lost 3 bases and 4 bases, in that order; junction bases with no gene match: 5. The length of the CDR3 is 15 residues. Germline V gene lookup returns CDR1 SGHRS and CDR2 YFSETQ. CDR3 sequence (DNA): TGCGCCAGCAGCTCGGACAGGGTGGGCACCGGGGAGCTGTTTTTT. Translated: CASSSDRVGTGELFF.

This chain joins TRBV12-3 or TRBV12-4 and TRBJ1-5, with D hard to call. The CDR3 is 14 amino acids. The V end was cut by 7 bases, the J end by 0 bases, with 10 bases between. The CDR3 nucleotides read TGTGCCAGCATTTCTGACGGTAGCAATCAGCCCCAGCATTTT. It codes for CASISDGSNQPQHF.